A selection of T cell receptor beta chains follows, all from one sample in a study of cytomegalovirus exposure and HLA in healthy donors. Method: immunoSEQ multiplex PCR; TCRdb's copy keeps in-frame clones and lacks some. The table shows over 130,000 clones, with 75% to 85% occurring only once. Sequenced sample: PBMCs. These receptors were collected from a man aged 45-60 years in good health and CMV-seronegative. Both conserved end residues are part of each CDR3. D genes are given only for firm matches. Clone size is shown for a subset of rows, as once, few, many or a class of expanded clone.

TRBV4-2	NA	TRBJ2-2	NA	CASSQRGQMANTGELFF	TGTGCCAGCAGCCAACGCGGACAGATGGCGAACACCGGGGAGCTGTTTTTT
TRBV2	TRBD1	TRBJ2-2	NA	CASTTGGFFPGELFF	TGTGCCAGCACAACAGGGGGCTTCTTCCCCGGGGAGCTGTTTTTT
TRBV7-9	TRBD1	TRBJ1-2	few	CASSWAGTENPNYGYTF	TGTGCCAGCAGCTGGGCCGGGACAGAGAATCCTAACTATGGCTACACCTTC
TRBV5-6	NA	TRBJ1-3	NA	CASRRDIGNTIYF	TGTGCCAGTCGACGGGATATTGGAAACACCATATATTTT
TRBV4-1	NA	TRBJ2-7	NA	CASSQDWSSDTTYEQYF	TGCGCCAGCAGCCAAGATTGGTCGTCGGACACAACCTACGAGCAGTACTTC
TRBV28	NA	TRBJ1-2	NA	CASSLGDWNYGYTF	TGTGCCAGCAGTTTAGGAGACTGGAACTATGGCTACACCTTC
TRBV5-1	TRBD2	TRBJ2-5	NA	CASSLQLAGGAVQETQYF	TGCGCCAGCAGCTTACAACTAGCGGGGGGCGCAGTGCAAGAGACCCAGTACTTC
TRBV30	NA	TRBJ2-7	few	CAWSQYGFEQYF	TGTGCCTGGAGTCAATACGGTTTTGAGCAGTACTTC
TRBV6-5	TRBD2	TRBJ2-7	few	CATRLAGAHEQYF	TGTGCCACCCGACTAGCGGGAGCCCACGAGCAGTACTTC
TRBV25-1	NA	TRBJ2-5	NA	CASSGIPRWTQYF	TGTGCCAGCAGTGGGATTCCTAGGTGGACCCAGTACTTC
TRBV7-3	NA	TRBJ1-6	few	CASSLTDRSSYNSPLHF	TGTGCCAGCAGCTTAACCGACCGGAGCTCCTATAATTCACCCCTCCACTTT
TRBV27	TRBD1	TRBJ1-2	NA	CASSFSDRDGYTF	TGTGCCAGCAGTTTTTCTGACAGGGATGGCTACACCTTC
TRBV9	TRBD1	TRBJ2-5	NA	CASSRTGGRGETQYF	TGTGCCAGCAGCCGTACAGGGGGCAGAGGAGAGACCCAGTACTTC
TRBV5-5	NA	TRBJ2-3	NA	CASSLYLRSTDTQYF	TGTGCCAGCAGCTTGTATCTGAGAAGCACAGATACGCAGTATTTT
TRBV2	NA	TRBJ2-2	NA	CASSGGGRNTGELFF	TGTGCCAGCAGTGGAGGTGGGAGGAACACCGGGGAGCTGTTTTTT
TRBV28	TRBD1	TRBJ2-7	few	CASTEDRRNRYEQYF	TGTGCCAGCACCGAGGACAGGAGAAATCGTTACGAGCAGTACTTC
TRBV19	NA	TRBJ2-7	NA	CASSPQLGEQYF	TGTGCCAGTAGTCCCCAACTCGGCGAGCAGTACTTC
TRBV16	NA	TRBJ1-1	NA	CASSQSTAMNTEAFF	TGTGCCAGCAGCCAATCGACAGCGATGAACACTGAAGCTTTCTTT